The clone carrying this TCR beta chain has at least ten counts. These data are taken from a study of HIV-infected patients and healthy controls. The CDR3 contains 19 residues. Per the germline V gene, CDR1 is MGHRA and CDR2 is YSYEKL. The V and J ends lost 0 bases and 6 bases respectively, with 24 bases between them. Reverse transcription used roughly 480 ng RNA and constant-region primers for alpha and beta. Each of the alpha and beta chains got its own library through chain-specific third strand synthesis with indices. TCRdb reprocessed the 5' RACE reads via MiXCR and lists one record per CDR3 protein. The sample has about 10,000 distinct CDR3 sequences, about 5.2% seen once. No cell fractionation was done, so the repertoire covers all unsorted peripheral blood T cells.

The TCR was taken from an adult with HIV infection. The chain recombines TRBV4-1 with TRBJ2-1, with D maybe TRBD2 (6 bases). The sequencing used blood, collected before antiretroviral therapy. Here the CDR3 reads CASSQDPPVREFSSNEQFF. The CDR3 DNA is TGCGCCAGCAGCCAAGATCCGCCCGTCCGGGAGTTTTCTTCCAATGAGCAGTTCTTC.